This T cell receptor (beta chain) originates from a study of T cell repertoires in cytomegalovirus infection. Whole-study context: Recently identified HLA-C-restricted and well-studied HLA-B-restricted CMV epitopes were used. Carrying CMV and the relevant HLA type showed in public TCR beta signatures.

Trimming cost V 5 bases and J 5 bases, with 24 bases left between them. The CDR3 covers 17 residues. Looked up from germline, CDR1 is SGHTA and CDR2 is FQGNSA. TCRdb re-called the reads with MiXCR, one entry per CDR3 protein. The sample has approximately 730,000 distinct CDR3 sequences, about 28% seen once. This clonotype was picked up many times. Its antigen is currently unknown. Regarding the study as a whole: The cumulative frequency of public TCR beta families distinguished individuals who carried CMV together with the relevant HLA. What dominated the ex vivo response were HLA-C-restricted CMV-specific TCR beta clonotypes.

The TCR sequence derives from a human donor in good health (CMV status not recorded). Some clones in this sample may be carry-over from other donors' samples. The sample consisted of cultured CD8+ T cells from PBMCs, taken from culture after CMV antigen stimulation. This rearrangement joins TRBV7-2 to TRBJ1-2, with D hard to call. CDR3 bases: TGTGCCAGCAGCCGAACCTCTTTAGCCCTTTTGGGGTATGGCTACACCTTC. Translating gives CASSRTSLALLGYGYTF.